These 13 T cell receptor beta chains share one sample of origin, sequenced in a study of vaccination and CD4 T cells after COVID-19. Treatment described: 10-day PBMC culture with coronavirus spike peptide pools or control peptides (ViraFEST assay). The Oncomine TCR Beta short-read assay was what sequenced the DNA obtained from cultured CD4+ T cells. One entry per CDR3 protein results from TCRdb running MiXCR on the PCR reads. The sample has about 12,000 distinct CDR3 sequences, approximately 53% seen once; the top ten hold over 25%. These receptors have no identified antigens. The sequenced material came from CD4+ T cells from blood, cultured in vitro. These receptors originate from a human donor who had recovered from COVID-19.

The rearrangement joins TRBV4-2 to TRBJ1-2; D possibly corresponds to TRBD1 (5 bases). The CDR3 consists of 15 residues. Germline CDR1 and CDR2: LGHNA and YNFKEQ. V was cut by 0 bases and J by 5 bases, with 13 bases left in between. CDR3 sequence (DNA): TGTGCCAGCAGCCAAGATCTGGGCAGGGAGTATGGCTACACCTTC. Translating gives CASSQDLGREYGYTF.

The chain carries TRBV2 and TRBJ2-2; either TRBD1 or TRBD2 may supply D (6 bases each). Germline CDR1 and CDR2: SNHLY and FYNNEI. The CDR3 runs to 13 residues. V was clipped by 8 bases and J by 4 bases, with 11 bases between them. CDR3 sequence (DNA): TGTGCCAGCTGGGGGGCGTCCACCGGGGAGCTGTTTTTT. As protein: CASWGASTGELFF.

This clonotype was seen once. The chain uses TRBV7-2 and TRBJ1-2, with D hard to call. Trimming took off 5 bases at V and 4 bases at J, with 14 bases between the two ends. Germline V CDR1 and CDR2: SGHTA, FQGNSA. The CDR3 has 14 residues. CDR3 bases: TGTGCCAGCAGCCCCTCGGGGAACGGCTATGGCTACACCTTC. Encoded protein: CASSPSGNGYGYTF. Full variable domain (remainder filled in from reference TRBV7-2 and TRBJ1-2): GAGVSQSPSNKVTEKGKDVELRCDPISGHTALYWYRQSLGQGLEFLIYFQGNSAPDKSGLPSDRFSAERTGGSVSTLTIQRTQQEDSAVYLCASSPSGNGYGYTFGSGTRLTVV.

This chain connects TRBV5-4 to TRBJ2-3, with TRBD1 as a possible D gene (6 bases). Germline values: CDR1 SGHNT, CDR2 YYREEE (reference sequence). V was cut by 7 bases and J by 2 bases, with 8 bases left in between. The CDR3 has 12 residues. CDR3 DNA sequence: TGTGCCAGCGGGGGCAACACAGATACGCAGTATTTT. As protein: CASGGNTDTQYF.

The genes are TRBV6-5 and TRBJ1-5; D remains unclear. V lost 2 bases and J 7 bases, leaving 15 bases between the germline ends. The CDR3 covers 15 residues. The germline gives CDR1 MNHEY, CDR2 SVGAGI. CDR3 nucleotides: TGTGCCAGCAGTTACGAGGCAGGCCTACAGCAGCCCCAGCATTTT. Translation: CASSYEAGLQQPQHF.

This clonotype was counted only a few times. This chain connects TRBV20-1 to TRBJ2-4, with D maybe TRBD2 (6 bases). The V and J ends lost 3 bases and 2 bases respectively, with 11 bases between them. The CDR3 is 14 amino acids. The germline CDR1 and CDR2 sequences are DFQATT and SNEGSKA (reference sequence). The DNA of the CDR3 is TGCAGTGCTAGGGACGGGAGTTCCAAAAACATTCAGTACTTC. It translates to CSARDGSSKNIQYF.

The gene calls are TRBV7-2 and TRBJ1-1, with no clear D. The V and J ends lost 5 bases and 3 bases respectively, with 13 bases between them. The V gene's germline CDR1 is SGHTA and CDR2 FQGNSA. The CDR3 consists of 14 residues. CDR3 nucleotides: TGTGCCAGCAGCACCTCTGGGTACGACACTGAAGCTTTCTTT. It specifies CASSTSGYDTEAFF.

This clonotype was seen just once. This chain connects TRBV7-2 to TRBJ2-7; the D is unclear. Trimming took off 2 bases at V and 2 bases at J, with 10 bases between the two ends. The CDR3 is 14 amino acids. From germline, CDR1 is SGHTA and CDR2 FQGNSA. CDR3 residues: CASSLSVATYEQYF. As DNA, the CDR3 is TGTGCCAGCAGCTTAAGTGTGGCAACCTACGAGCAGTACTTC.

The rearrangement uses TRBV6-1 and TRBJ2-3, with 8 nucleotides matching TRBD2. Trimming at V came to 11 bases and at J to 6 bases, leaving 10 bases not matched to a gene. The germline V gene has CDR1 MNHNS and CDR2 SASEGT. CDR3 size: 13 residues. The CDR3 coding sequence is TGTGCCGTGTCGCGGGGGGCCCGTGATACGCAGTATTTT. Translation gives CAVSRGARDTQYF.

The chain recombines TRBV6-1 with TRBJ2-1; TRBD1 matches at 11 bases. This CDR3 has 16 amino acids. V lost 6 bases and J lost 2; bases outside the gene matches: 6. Per germline, CDR1 MNHNS and CDR2 SASEGT. Here the CDR3 DNA reads TGTGCCAGCAGACCTGGGACAGGGGGGACCTACAATGAGCAGTTCTTC. It specifies CASRPGTGGTYNEQFF.

The chain recombines TRBV20-1 with TRBJ2-7, with 11 bases identical to TRBD2. Germline CDR1 and CDR2: DFQATT and SNEGSKA (reference sequence). The CDR3 is 15 residues long. V trimming: 6 bases; J trimming: 3 bases; junction bases outside the gene matches: 10. The CDR3 reads CSANRGTSGSYEQYF. In DNA, the CDR3 is TGCAGTGCCAATAGAGGAACTAGCGGGAGCTACGAGCAGTACTTC.

Only a few counts were recorded for this clonotype. The rearrangement uses TRBV20-1 and TRBJ2-5; D unresolved. This CDR3 region has 13 residues. The V gene lost 3 bases and the J gene lost 4 bases, with 12 bases spanning the gap. Germline V lookup: CDR1 DFQATT, CDR2 SNEGSKA (reference sequence). The CDR3 region is CSASKTSRETQYF. CDR3 sequence (DNA): TGCAGTGCTAGTAAGACTTCCCGAGAGACCCAGTACTTC.

The chain has TRBV20-1 and TRBJ2-5; 13 bases line up with TRBD2. The CDR3 extends over 14 amino acids. The V segment lost 3 bases and the J segment 4 bases; nucleotides outside the gene matches: 2. CDR1 and CDR2 (germline): DFQATT, SNEGSKA (reference sequence). DNA for the CDR3: TGCAGTGCTAGCCGACTAGCGGGGGGAGAGACCCAGTACTTC. Amino acid sequence: CSASRLAGGETQYF.